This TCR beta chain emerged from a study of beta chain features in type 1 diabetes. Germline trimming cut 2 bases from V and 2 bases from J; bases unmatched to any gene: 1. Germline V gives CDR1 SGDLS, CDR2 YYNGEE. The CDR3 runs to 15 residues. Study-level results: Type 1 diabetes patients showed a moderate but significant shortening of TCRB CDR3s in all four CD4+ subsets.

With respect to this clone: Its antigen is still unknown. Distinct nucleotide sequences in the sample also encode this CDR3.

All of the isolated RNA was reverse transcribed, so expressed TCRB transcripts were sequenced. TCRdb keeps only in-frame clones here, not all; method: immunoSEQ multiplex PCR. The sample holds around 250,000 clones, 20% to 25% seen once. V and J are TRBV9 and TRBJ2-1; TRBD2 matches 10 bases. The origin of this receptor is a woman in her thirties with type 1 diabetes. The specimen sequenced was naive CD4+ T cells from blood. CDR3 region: CASSVTSGTYNEQFF. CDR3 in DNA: TGTGCCAGCAGCGTCACTAGCGGGACCTACAATGAGCAGTTCTTC.